This T cell receptor (beta chain) originates from a study of blood T cell repertoires in COVID-19. Germline V CDR1 and CDR2: MGHRA, YSYEKL. V was shortened by 0 bases and J by 8 bases, with 13 bases between the two germline ends. CDR3 length equals 15 residues. Assay used: immunoSEQ multiplex PCR; TCRdb lists only in-frame clones, some missing. The sample includes about 360,000 clones, 85% to 90% of them seen just once. The sample taken for sequencing was peripheral blood. This sequence was found in a human donor in a cohort sampled during active COVID-19. This chain connects TRBV4-1 to TRBJ1-4, with D tentatively TRBD1 (5 bases). CDR3 DNA sequence: TGCGCCAGCAGCCAAGAGGCGGGGGTGGGGGAAAAACTGTTTTTT. Translation: CASSQEAGVGEKLFF.